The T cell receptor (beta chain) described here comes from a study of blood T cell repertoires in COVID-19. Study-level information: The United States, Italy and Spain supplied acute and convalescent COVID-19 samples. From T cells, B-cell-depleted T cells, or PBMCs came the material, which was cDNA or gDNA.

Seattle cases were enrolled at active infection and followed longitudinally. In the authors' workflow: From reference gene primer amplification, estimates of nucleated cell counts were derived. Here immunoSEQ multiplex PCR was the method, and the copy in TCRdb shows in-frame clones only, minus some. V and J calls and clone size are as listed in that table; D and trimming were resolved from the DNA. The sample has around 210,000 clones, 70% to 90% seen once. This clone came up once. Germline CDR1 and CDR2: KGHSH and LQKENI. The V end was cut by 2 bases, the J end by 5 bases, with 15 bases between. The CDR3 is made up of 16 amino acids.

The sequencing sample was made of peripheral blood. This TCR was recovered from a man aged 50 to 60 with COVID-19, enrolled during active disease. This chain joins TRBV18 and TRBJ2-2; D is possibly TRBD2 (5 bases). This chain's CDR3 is CASSPRTPLRTGELFF. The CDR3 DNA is TGTGCCAGCTCACCAAGGACTCCCTTGCGTACCGGGGAGCTGTTTTTT.